A single sample is the source of the 11 T cell receptor beta chains below, sequenced in a study of OX40 agonist ivuxolimab in advanced cancers. Only in-frame clones appear in the TCRdb table, and some are missing; sequencing was by immunoSEQ multiplex PCR. The sample holds more than 20,000 clones, 88% seen once. Source: CD4+ or CD8+ T cells sorted from blood, taken in a trial of the OX40 agonist ivuxolimab. The receptors derive from an adult with an advanced solid tumor such as melanoma, head and neck, liver or kidney cancer.

In nucleotides, the CDR3 is TGCGCCAGCAGAATAACAGGGGGTCCCGCCGACGAGCAGTACTTC. Its protein is CASRITGGPADEQYF. The chain is built from TRBV4-1 and TRBJ2-7, with 8 bases lining up with TRBD1. V lost 6 bases and J lost 5; bases outside the gene matches: 12. The CDR3 consists of 15 residues. Germline V gene lookup returns CDR1 MGHRA and CDR2 YSYEKL.

This clone was recorded once. V gene TRBV7-9 combines with J gene TRBJ2-5; 8 bases are a match to TRBD2. The better agreement between TRBJ2-7 and the DNA end casts doubt on the J call. This CDR3 contains 14 residues. Germline V gives CDR1 SEHNR, CDR2 FQNEAQ (reference sequence). The CDR3 spells CASSGGLDSYEQYF. DNA of the CDR3: TGTGCCAGCAGCGGGGGACTAGACTCCTACGAGCAGTACTTC.

The chain couples TRBV27 to TRBJ1-6; D is possibly TRBD1 (6 bases). This CDR3 is built from 15 residues. Germline CDR1 and CDR2: MNHEY and SMNVEV (reference sequence). The V end lost 4 bases, the J end lost 9 bases, and 16 bases lay between the germline ends. CDR3 amino acids: CASSSQGTGRSPLHF. DNA of the CDR3: TGTGCCAGCAGTTCCCAAGGAACAGGGCGTTCACCCCTCCACTTT.

The rearrangement uses TRBV5-1 and TRBJ2-7; D gene unclear. The length of the CDR3 is 10 residues. Germline V gene sequence: CDR1 SGHRS, CDR2 YFSETQ. The CDR3 region is CARQSYEQYF. The DNA for the CDR3 is TGCGCAAGGCAATCCTACGAGCAGTACTTC.

The chain employs TRBV6-4 and TRBJ2-3; D uncertain. The CDR3 extends over 14 amino acids. The V gene lost 5 bases and the J gene lost 2 bases, with 11 bases spanning the gap. Germline CDR1 reads MRHNA; CDR2 reads SNTAGT. The CDR3 reads CASSLAPDTDTQYF. In DNA, the CDR3 is TGTGCCAGCAGTTTGGCGCCCGACACAGATACGCAGTATTTT.

V is TRBV7-8 and J is TRBJ2-3; D is ambiguous. V shed 5 bases and J shed 11 bases, with 23 bases lying between them. The CDR3 runs to 15 residues. CDR1 and CDR2 (germline): SGHVS, FQNEAQ. CDR3: CASSRQLDLRSGQYF. For the CDR3, the DNA is TGTGCCAGCAGCCGCCAGTTGGATTTGCGGTCGGGGCAGTATTTT.

The rearrangement uses TRBV5-6 and TRBJ2-7; 9 nucleotides line up with TRBD1. The CDR3 is 14 residues long. V was clipped by 3 bases and J by 4 bases; unmatched bases: 5. CDR1 and CDR2 from the germline V gene are SGHDT and YYEEEE. The CDR3 sequence: CASSSGTGMYEQYF. The CDR3 DNA is TGTGCCAGCAGCTCCGGGACAGGGATGTACGAGCAGTACTTC.

The chain combines TRBV5-6 with TRBJ2-5; D could derive from TRBD1 or TRBD2 (7 bases each). The J call is doubtful: the DNA matches TRBJ2-7 better. CDR3 length: 14 amino acids. Germline CDR1 and CDR2: SGHDT and YYEEEE. DNA for the CDR3: TGTGCCAGCAGCTCAGGGGGGGGGTTGGGCGAGCAGTACTTC. It is translated as CASSSGGGLGEQYF.

The rearrangement links TRBV6-6 to TRBJ1-5, with unresolved D. This CDR3 region has 16 residues. CDR1 is MNHNY and CDR2 is SVGAGI in the germline V gene (reference sequence). V lost 0 bases to trimming and J lost 3 bases, with 12 bases between them. The CDR3 nucleotides read TGTGCCAGCAGTTACTCCTTCGAACGGACCAATCAGCCCCAGCATTTT. This encodes CASSYSFERTNQPQHF.

This chain uses TRBV6-6 with TRBJ2-7; D may be TRBD1 or TRBD2 (7 bases each). CDR1 and CDR2 from the germline V gene are MNHNY and SVGAGI (reference sequence). The CDR3 runs 14 residues. V shed 4 bases and J shed 3 bases, with 13 bases lying between them. For the CDR3, the DNA is TGTGCCAGCAGTTGGGGACAGCGGGACTACGAGCAGTACTTC. Protein product: CASSWGQRDYEQYF.

This chain joins TRBV19 and TRBJ1-5, with 11 bases that match TRBD1. Germline CDR1 and CDR2: LNHDA and SQIVND (reference sequence). This CDR3 is built from 14 residues. V lost 4 bases and J lost 7; bases outside the gene matches: 3. The CDR3 is CASSTRDRGQPQHF. The CDR3, as DNA: TGTGCCAGTAGTACCCGGGACAGGGGGCAGCCCCAGCATTTT.